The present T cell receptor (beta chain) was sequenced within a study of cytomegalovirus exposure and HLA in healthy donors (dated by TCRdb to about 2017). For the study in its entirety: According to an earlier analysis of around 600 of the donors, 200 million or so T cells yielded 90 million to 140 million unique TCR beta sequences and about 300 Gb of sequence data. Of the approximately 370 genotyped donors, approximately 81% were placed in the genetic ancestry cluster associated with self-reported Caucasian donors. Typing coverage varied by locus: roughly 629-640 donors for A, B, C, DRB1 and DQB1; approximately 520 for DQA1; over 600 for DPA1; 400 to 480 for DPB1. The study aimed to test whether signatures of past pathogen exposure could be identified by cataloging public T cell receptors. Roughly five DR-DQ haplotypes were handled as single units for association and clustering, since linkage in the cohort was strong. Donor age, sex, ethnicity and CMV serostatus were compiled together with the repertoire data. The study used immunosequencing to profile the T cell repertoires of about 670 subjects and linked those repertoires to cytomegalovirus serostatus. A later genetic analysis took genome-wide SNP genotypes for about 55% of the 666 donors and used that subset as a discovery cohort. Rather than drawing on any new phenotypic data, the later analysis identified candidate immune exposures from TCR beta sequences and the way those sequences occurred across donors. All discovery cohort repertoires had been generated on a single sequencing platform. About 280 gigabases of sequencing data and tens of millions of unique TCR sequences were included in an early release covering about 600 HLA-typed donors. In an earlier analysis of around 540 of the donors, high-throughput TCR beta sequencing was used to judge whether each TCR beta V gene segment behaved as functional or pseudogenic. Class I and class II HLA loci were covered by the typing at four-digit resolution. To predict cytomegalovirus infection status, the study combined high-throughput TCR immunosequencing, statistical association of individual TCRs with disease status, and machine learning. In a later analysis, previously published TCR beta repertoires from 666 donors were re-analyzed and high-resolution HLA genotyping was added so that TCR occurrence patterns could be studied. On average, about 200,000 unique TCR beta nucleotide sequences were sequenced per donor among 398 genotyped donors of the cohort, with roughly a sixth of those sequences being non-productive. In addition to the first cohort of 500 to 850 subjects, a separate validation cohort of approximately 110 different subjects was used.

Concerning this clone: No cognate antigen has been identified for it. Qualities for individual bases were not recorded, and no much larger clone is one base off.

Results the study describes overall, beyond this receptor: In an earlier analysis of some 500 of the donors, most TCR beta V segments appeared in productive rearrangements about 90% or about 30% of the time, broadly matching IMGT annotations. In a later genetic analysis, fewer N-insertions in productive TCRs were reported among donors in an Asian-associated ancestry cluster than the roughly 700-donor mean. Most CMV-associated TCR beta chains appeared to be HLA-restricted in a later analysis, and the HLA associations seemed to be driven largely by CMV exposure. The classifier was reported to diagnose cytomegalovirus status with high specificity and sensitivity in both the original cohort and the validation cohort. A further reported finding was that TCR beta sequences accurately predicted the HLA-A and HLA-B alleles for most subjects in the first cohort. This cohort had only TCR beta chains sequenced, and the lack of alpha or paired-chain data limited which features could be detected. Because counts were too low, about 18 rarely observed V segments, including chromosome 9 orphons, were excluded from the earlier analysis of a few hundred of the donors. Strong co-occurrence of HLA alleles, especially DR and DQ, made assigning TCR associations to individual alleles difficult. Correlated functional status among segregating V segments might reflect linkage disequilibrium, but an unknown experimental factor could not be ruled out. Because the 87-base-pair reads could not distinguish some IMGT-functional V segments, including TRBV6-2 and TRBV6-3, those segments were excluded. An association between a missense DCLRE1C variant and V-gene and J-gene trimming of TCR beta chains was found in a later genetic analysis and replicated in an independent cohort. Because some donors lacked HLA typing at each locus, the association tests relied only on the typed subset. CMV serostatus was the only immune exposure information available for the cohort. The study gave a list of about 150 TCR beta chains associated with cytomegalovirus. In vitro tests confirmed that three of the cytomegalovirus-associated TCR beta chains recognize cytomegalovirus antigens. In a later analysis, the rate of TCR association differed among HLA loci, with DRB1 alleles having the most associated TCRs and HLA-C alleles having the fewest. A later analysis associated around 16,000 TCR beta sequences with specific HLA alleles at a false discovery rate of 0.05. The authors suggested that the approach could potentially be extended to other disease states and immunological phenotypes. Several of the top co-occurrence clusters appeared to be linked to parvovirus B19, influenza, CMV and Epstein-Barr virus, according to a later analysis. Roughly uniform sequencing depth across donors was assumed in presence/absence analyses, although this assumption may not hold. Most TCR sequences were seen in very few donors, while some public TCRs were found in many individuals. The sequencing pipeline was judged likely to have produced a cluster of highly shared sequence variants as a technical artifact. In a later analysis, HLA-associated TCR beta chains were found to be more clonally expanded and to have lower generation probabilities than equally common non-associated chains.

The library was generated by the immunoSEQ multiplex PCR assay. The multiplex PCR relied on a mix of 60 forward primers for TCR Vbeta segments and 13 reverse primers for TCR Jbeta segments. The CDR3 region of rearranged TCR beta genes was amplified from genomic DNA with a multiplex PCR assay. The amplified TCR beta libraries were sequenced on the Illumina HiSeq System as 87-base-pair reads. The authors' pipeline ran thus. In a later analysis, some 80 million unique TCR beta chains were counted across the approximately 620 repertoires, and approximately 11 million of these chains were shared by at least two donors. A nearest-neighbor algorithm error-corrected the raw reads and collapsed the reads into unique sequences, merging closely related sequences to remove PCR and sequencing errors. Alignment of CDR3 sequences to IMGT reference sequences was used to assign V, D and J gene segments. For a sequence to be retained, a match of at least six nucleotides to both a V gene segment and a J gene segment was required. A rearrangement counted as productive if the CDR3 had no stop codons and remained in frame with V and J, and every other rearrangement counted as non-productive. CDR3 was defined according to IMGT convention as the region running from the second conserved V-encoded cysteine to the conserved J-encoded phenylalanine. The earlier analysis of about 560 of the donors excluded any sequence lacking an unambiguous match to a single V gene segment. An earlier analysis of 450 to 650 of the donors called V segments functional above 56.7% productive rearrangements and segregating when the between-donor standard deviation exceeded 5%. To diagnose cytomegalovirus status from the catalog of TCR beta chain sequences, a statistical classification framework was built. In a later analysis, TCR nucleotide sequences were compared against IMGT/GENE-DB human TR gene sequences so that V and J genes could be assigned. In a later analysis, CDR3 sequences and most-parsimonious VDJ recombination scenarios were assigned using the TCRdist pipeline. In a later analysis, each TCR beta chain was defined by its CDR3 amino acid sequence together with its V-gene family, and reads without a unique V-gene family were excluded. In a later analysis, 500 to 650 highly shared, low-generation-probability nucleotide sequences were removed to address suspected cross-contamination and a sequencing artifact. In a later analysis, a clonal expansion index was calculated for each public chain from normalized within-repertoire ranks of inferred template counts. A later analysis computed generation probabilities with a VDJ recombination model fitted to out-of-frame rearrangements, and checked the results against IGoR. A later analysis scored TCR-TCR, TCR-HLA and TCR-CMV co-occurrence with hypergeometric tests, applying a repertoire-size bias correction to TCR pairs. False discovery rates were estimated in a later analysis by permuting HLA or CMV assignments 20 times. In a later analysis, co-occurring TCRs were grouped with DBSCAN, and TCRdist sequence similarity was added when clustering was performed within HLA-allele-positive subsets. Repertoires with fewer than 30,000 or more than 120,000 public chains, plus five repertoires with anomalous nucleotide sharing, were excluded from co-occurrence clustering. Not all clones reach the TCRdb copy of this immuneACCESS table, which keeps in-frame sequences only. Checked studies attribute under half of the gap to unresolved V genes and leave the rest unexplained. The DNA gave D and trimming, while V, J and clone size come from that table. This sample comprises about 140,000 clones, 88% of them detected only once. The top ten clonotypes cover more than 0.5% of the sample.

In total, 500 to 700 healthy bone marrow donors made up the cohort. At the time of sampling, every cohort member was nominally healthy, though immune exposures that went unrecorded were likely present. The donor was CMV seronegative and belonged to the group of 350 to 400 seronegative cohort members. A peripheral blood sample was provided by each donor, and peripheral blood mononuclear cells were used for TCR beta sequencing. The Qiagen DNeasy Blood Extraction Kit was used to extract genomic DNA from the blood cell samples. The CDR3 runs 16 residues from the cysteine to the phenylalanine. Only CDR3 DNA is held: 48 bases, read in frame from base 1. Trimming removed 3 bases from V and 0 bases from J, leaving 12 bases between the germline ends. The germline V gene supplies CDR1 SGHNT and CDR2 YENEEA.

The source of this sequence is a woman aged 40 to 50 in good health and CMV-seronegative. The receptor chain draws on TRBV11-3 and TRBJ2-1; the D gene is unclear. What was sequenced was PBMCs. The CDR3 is CASSFKAISSYNEQFF. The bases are TGTGCCAGCAGCTTTAAAGCGATTAGCTCCTACAATGAGCAGTTCTTC.